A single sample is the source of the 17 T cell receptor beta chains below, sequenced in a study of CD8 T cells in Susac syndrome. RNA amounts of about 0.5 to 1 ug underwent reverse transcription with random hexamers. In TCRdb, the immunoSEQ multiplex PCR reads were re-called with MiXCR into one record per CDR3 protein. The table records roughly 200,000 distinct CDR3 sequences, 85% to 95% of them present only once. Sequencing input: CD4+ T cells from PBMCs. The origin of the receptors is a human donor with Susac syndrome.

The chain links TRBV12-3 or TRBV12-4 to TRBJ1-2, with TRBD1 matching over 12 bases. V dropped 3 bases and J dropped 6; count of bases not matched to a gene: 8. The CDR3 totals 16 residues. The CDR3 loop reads CASSFWGTGGDNGYTF. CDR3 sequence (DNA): TGTGCCAGCAGTTTTTGGGGGACAGGGGGCGATAATGGCTACACCTTC.

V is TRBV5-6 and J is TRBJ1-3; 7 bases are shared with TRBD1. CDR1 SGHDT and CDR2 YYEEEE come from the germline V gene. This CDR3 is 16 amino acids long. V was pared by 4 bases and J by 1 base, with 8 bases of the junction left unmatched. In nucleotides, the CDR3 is TGTGCCAGCAGCCCTGGGACAGACAAATCTGGAAACACCATATATTTT. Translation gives CASSPGTDKSGNTIYF.

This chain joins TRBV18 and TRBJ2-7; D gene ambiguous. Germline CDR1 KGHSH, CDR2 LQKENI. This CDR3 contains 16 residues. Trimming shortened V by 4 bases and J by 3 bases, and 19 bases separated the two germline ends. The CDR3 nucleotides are TGTGCCAGCTCACTGGGCAGGCCTGGCGCTGGCTACGAGCAGTACTTC. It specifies CASSLGRPGAGYEQYF.

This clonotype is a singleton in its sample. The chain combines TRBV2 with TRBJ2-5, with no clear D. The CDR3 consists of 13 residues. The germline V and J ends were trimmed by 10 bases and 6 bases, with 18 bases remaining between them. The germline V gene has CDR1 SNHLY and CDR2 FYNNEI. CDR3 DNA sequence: TGTGCCATCGATGGGCCCTCCCGACAGACCCAGTACTTC. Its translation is CAIDGPSRQTQYF.

In DNA form, the CDR3 reads TGTGCCAGCAGCTTAAGGCTGGGGGCCTCAGATACGCAGTATTTT. Encoded protein: CASSLRLGASDTQYF. V usage is TRBV7-2 and J usage is TRBJ2-3; a weak D match, TRBD1 (6 bases). CDR3 length: 15 residues. Germline assignment: CDR1 SGHTA and CDR2 FQGNSA. The V and J ends lost 2 bases and 4 bases respectively, with 13 bases between them.

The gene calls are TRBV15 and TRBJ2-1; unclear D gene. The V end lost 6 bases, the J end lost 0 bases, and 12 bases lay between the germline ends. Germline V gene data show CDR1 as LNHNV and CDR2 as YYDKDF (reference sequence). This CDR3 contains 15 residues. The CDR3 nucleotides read TGTGCCACCAGGGTTACCAAGAGCTCCTACAATGAGCAGTTCTTC. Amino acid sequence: CATRVTKSSYNEQFF.

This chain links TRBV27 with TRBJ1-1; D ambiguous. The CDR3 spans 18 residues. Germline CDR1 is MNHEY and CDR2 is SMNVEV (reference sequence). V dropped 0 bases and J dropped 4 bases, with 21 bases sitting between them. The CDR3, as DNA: TGTGCCAGCAGTTTATCCCCCGGGGAGGGAGATTGGACCACTGAAGCTTTCTTT. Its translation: CASSLSPGEGDWTTEAFF.

The CDR3 spells CSATGTGGFNEQYF. In DNA form, the CDR3 reads TGCAGTGCAACCGGGACAGGGGGTTTCAACGAGCAGTACTTC. The chain recombines TRBV20-1 with TRBJ2-7, with 11 bases that match TRBD1. J gave up 5 bases and V 6 bases, and 9 bases lay outside the gene matches. Germline V gives CDR1 DFQATT, CDR2 SNEGSKA (reference sequence). The CDR3 sequence is 14 residues long.

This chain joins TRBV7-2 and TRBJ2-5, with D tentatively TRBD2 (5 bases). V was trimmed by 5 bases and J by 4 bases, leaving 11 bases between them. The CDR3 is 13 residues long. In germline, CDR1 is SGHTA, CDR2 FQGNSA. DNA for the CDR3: TGTGCCAGCAGCCGACCGGGGTCAGAGACCCAGTACTTC. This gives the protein CASSRPGSETQYF.

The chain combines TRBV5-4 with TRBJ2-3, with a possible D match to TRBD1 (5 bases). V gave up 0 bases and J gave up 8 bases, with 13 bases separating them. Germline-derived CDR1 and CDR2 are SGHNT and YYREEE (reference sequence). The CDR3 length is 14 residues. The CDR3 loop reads CASSLEGPGSTQYF. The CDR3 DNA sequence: TGTGCCAGCAGCTTGGAGGGGCCCGGATCTACGCAGTATTTT.

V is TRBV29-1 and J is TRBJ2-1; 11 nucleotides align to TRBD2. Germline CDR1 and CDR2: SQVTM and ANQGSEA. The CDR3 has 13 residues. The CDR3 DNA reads TGCAGTGTGGGTAGCGGGGGGGCGGATTGGCAGTTCTTC. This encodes CSVGSGGADWQFF.

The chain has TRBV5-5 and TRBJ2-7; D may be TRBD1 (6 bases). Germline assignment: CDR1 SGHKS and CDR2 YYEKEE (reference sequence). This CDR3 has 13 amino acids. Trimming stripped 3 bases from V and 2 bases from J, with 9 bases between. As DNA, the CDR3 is TGTGCCAGCAGCTCCTGGGACACCTACGAGCAGTACTTC. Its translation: CASSSWDTYEQYF. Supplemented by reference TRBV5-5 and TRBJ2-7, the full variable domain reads DAGVTQSPTHLIKTRGQQVTLRCSPISGHKSVSWYQQVLGQGPQFIFQYYEKEERGRGNFPDRFSARQFPNYSSELNVNALLLGDSALYLCASSSWDTYEQYFGPGTRLTVT.

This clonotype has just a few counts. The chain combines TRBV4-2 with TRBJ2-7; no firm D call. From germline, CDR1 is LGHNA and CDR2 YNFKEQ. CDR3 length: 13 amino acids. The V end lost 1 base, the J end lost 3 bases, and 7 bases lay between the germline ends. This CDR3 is CASSQGLSYEQYF. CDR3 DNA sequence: TGTGCCAGCAGCCAAGGGCTCAGCTACGAGCAGTACTTC.

The CDR3 DNA sequence: TGCAGTGCTAGAGCTGTGAGGGACCTTAGCGGAAACACCATATATTTT. It yields the protein CSARAVRDLSGNTIYF. The chain joins TRBV20-1 to TRBJ1-3, with TRBD1 as a possible D gene (5 bases). V lost 1 base to trimming and J lost 4 bases, with 17 bases between them. The CDR3 extends over 16 amino acids. The germline gives CDR1 DFQATT, CDR2 SNEGSKA (reference sequence).

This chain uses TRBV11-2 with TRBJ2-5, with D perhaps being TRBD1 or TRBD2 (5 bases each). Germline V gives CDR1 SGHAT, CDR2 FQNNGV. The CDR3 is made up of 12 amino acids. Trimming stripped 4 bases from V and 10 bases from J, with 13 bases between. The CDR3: CASSYRGVDQYF. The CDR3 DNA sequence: TGTGCCAGCAGCTACCGAGGGGTTGACCAGTACTTC.

Here the CDR3 DNA reads TGTGCCACCAGCAGAGATCGAGGGTTTCAGCCCCAGCATTTT. This codes for CATSRDRGFQPQHF. V usage is TRBV15 and J usage is TRBJ1-5; D not resolved. The CDR3 covers 14 residues. Germline V lookup: CDR1 LNHNV, CDR2 YYDKDF (reference sequence). V lost 0 bases and J lost 6, with 9 bases in between.

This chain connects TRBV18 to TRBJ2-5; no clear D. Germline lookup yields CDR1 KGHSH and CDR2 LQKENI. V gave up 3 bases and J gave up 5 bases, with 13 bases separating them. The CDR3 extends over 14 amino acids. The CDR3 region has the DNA TGTGCCAGCTCACCCCCAGACCTTGTGGAGACCCAGTACTTC. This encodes CASSPPDLVETQYF.